This TCR beta chain derives from a study of T cell responses to AZD1222 COVID-19 vaccine (dated by TCRdb to the early 2020s). Looking at the study overall: TCR sequencing covered more than 230 trial participants: roughly 200 given two doses of AZD1222 and 26 given two doses of MenACWY control vaccine. Trial participants were enrolled by age into 18-55, 56-69 and 70-plus year subgroups, with approximately 150, 30 and 60 TCR-sequenced participants respectively. Broader findings and caveats from the paper: A significant rise in spike-specific TCR breadth and depth was observed after two AZD1222 doses relative to day 0 and relative to MenACWY recipients. Conclusions about previously exposed vaccinees are limited, since just a handful of AZD1222 recipients were seropositive for SARS-CoV-2 at baseline. Nearly half of unique spike-specific TCRs reportedly recognized epitopes outside regions mutated in the B.1.351 and B.1.1.7 variants. Participants were mostly white British, with more females than males. The authors suggested clonal diversity may have been underestimated. Because no day 14 peak-response samples were available, repertoires were characterized only after the peak T cell response. In the small 56-69-year group, the increase in depth fell short of significance, most likely because of low power. CD4 TCRs associated with the vaccine covered the entire spike protein, and the dominant responses were in regions 160-218 and 743-854.

According to the study, the label for this sample's time point signals: about 28 days (+/-7) after the second vaccine dose. Because spike-specific TCR depth and breadth did not differ between the two schedules, AZD1222 recipients who got a second dose at roughly 4 weeks were pooled with those who got a second dose at roughly 12 weeks. Samples from vaccinated people were obtained from the UK trials COV001 and COV002, which included a single-blind randomized controlled phase 2/3 trial of AZD1222 (ChAdOx1 nCoV-19) in healthy adults. For TCRbeta chain sequencing, PBMC samples were collected from trial participants at day 0 and at day 28 after the second dose. The CDR3 regions of human TCRbeta chains were analyzed by immunosequencing. Processing in the source paper ran as follows. Repertoire TCRs were matched against a reference library of SARS-CoV-2-specific TCRs generated with the MIRA antigen-specificity platform. Breadth was defined as the fraction of unique TCRs that were SARS-CoV-2-associated. Depth was defined as the fraction of total T cells that were SARS-CoV-2-associated. Each spike-specific TCR was assigned to its reactive spike region and to a CD4 or CD8 class using the MIRA data. Log10-transformed breadth and depth values were compared by one-way ANOVA with Sidak's multiple comparisons tests. TCRdb limited this immuneACCESS table to in-frame rearrangements with V and J called. A share of clones is missing; checked studies link under half to unresolved V genes, and the rest is unexplained. The DNA gave D and trimming, while V, J and clone size come from that table. The sample has approximately 84,000 clones on record, 70% to 90% of them singletons. The biggest ten clones account for roughly 10% of the sample.

Trimming removed 5 bases from V and 0 bases from J; the gene matches leave 7 bases unexplained. Via the germline V gene (reference sequence), CDR1 is LNHDA and CDR2 SQIVND. From the cysteine up to the phenylalanine, the CDR3 has a length of 17 residues. The retained sequence is limited to the CDR3, 51 bases, with the frame set at the first base. On this clone itself: Its antigen remains undetermined. No much larger clone is present one base from it, and per-base qualities are unavailable.

The sequence derives from an adult who received the AZD1222 COVID-19 vaccine. Sequencing used peripheral blood, obtained 28 days after the second AZD1222 dose. In this chain, TRBV19 is recombined with TRBJ1-5, and 10 bases in between align with TRBD1. At the DNA level, the sequence is TGTGCCAGTAGTCTTCGGACAGGGGGGTTTAGCAATCAGCCCCAGCATTTT. The resulting protein is CASSLRTGGFSNQPQHF.